The 22 T cell receptor beta chains presented below share a single source sample, sequenced in a study of T-cell memory formation after mild COVID-19 (dated by TCRdb to the early 2020s). The method behind the library was 5' RACE. Sequenced using an Illumina NovaSeq 6000. TCRdb reanalyzed the raw reads on its own, using fastp at Q25 for trimming and MiXCR for clone calling, and kept in-frame beta chains. Each record represents a unique CDR3 protein, reported with the most common genes and DNA among its rows. This sample has 580,000 or so distinct CDR3 sequences in its table, and 17% of those were observed once. The top ten clonotypes cover about 8.6% of the sample. Sequencing was done on a sample of PBMCs or a T cell subset sorted from them (not recorded which). The receptor source for this set is an adult woman who had mild COVID-19 (a few samples of this study predate the infection). The sample titles of this study are shuffled in the database, so cell type and time point are left out; the donor was told from shared clones.

CDR3 in amino acids: CASRVTTEYEQYF. DNA for the CDR3: TGCGCCAGCAGAGTCACCACAGAATACGAGCAGTACTTC. This sequence joins TRBV5-1 and TRBJ2-7; D gene ambiguous. The V and J ends lost 5 bases and 4 bases respectively, with 13 bases between them. Germline assignment: CDR1 SGHRS and CDR2 YFSETQ. This CDR3 has 13 residues.

This clonotype was found a few times. The chain couples TRBV6-5 to TRBJ1-6; D is possibly TRBD1 (5 bases). The germline gives CDR1 MNHEY, CDR2 SVGAGI. V lost 0 bases, J lost 0 bases, and 12 bases lay in between. There are 18 residues in the CDR3. CDR3 coding DNA: TGTGCCAGCAGTTACTCGAGAGAAGGGGTCTCCTATAATTCACCCCTCCACTTT. Translated: CASSYSREGVSYNSPLHF.

The rearrangement uses TRBV7-2 and TRBJ2-7, with D hard to call. CDR1 is SGHTA, CDR2 FQGNSA, per germline. Deletions cut 4 bases from V and 7 bases from J, with 11 bases between. The CDR3 has 12 residues. The CDR3 DNA is TGTGCCAGCAGCTCTTACATGGATGAGCAGTACTTC. It codes for CASSSYMDEQYF.

This clonotype was picked up many times. V is TRBV7-9 and J is TRBJ1-5, with D unresolved. The length of the CDR3 is 14 residues. From germline, CDR1 is SEHNR and CDR2 FQNEAQ (reference sequence). Trimming took 1 base from V and 2 from J, leaving 6 bases between them. The CDR3 sequence: CASSLDRGNQPQHF. The CDR3 nucleotides are TGTGCCAGCAGCTTAGACAGAGGCAATCAGCCCCAGCATTTT.

V and J are TRBV6-6 and TRBJ1-2; possible D gene TRBD1, 5 bases. The CDR3 is 13 amino acids. Trimming left V 6 bases short and J 6 bases short, with 14 bases between. Germline CDR1 and CDR2: MNHNY and SVGAGI (reference sequence). Here the CDR3 reads CASSDYSGHGYTF. The CDR3, as DNA: TGTGCCAGCAGCGATTACTCGGGGCATGGCTACACCTTC.

For this clonotype: Relative to the germline gene, one junction end is altered; a read error may explain this. The V gene is TRBV24-1, the J gene TRBJ2-1, with D unresolved. Per germline, CDR1 KGHDR and CDR2 SFDVKD. The CDR3 covers 12 residues. The CDR3 spells CATSSGYDEQFF. The CDR3, as DNA: TGTGCCACCAGTTCAGGCTACGATGAGCAGTTCTTC.

This clonotype was observed a few times. This chain joins TRBV11-3 and TRBJ2-3; TRBD1 or TRBD2 may be the D gene (6 bases each). V was cut by 1 base and J by 3 bases, with 14 bases left in between. The germline V gene has CDR1 SGHNT and CDR2 YENEEA. The CDR3 is 16 amino acids. CDR3 protein: CASSLVPGARTDTQYF. Written as DNA, the CDR3 is TGTGCCAGCAGCTTAGTCCCGGGGGCCAGGACAGATACGCAGTATTTT.

This clonotype was seen more than once but under ten times. The chain employs TRBV5-1 and TRBJ2-5; D call uncertain. V lost 0 bases to trimming and J lost 5 bases, with 14 bases between them. The germline V gene encodes CDR1 SGHRS and CDR2 YFSETQ. This CDR3 spans 15 amino acids. CDR3 region: CASSLVSALRETQYF. The CDR3 nucleotides are TGCGCCAGCAGCTTGGTGTCAGCTTTGCGGGAGACCCAGTACTTC.

The table lists this clonotype with a few counts. The CDR3 DNA is TGCGCCAGCAGCTTGGTTGGGGGCCCCACCTACAATGAGCAGTTCTTC. It is translated as CASSLVGGPTYNEQFF. This chain links TRBV5-1 with TRBJ2-1; possibly TRBD1 for D (6 bases). Germline V lookup: CDR1 SGHRS, CDR2 YFSETQ. This CDR3 has 16 residues. Trimming stripped 0 bases from V and 2 bases from J, with 12 bases between.

This clonotype turned up a few times. The chain uses TRBV19 and TRBJ2-3; weak D call: TRBD1 (5 bases). The germline V and J ends were trimmed by 2 bases and 1 base, with 13 bases remaining between them. This CDR3 has 16 residues. Germline CDR1 reads LNHDA; CDR2 reads SQIVND (reference sequence). This CDR3 reads CASSITAGRGTDTQYF. CDR3 DNA: TGTGCCAGTAGTATAACGGCAGGGCGAGGCACAGATACGCAGTATTTT.

This clonotype was counted a few times. The gene calls are TRBV4-3 and TRBJ2-3, with 9 bases lining up with TRBD2. CDR3 length: 16 amino acids. Per germline, CDR1 LGHNA and CDR2 YSLEER. The J segment lost 7 bases and the V segment lost 1 base, leaving 9 bases of the junction unmatched. CDR3 loop: CASSQGRREGRYTQYF. CDR3 in DNA: TGCGCCAGCAGCCAAGGACGGCGGGAGGGCCGATATACGCAGTATTTT.

The gene calls are TRBV7-2 and TRBJ2-3, with a weak D call TRBD2 (5 bases). V was trimmed by 5 bases and J by 7 bases, leaving 13 bases between them. In germline, CDR1 is SGHTA, CDR2 FQGNSA. The CDR3 runs to 13 residues. Here the CDR3 DNA reads TGTGCCAGCAGCCGTGCGAGGAGGAATACGCAGTATTTT. It encodes CASSRARRNTQYF.

The chain combines TRBV5-1 with TRBJ2-5; D is unclear. Germline lookup yields CDR1 SGHRS and CDR2 YFSETQ. The CDR3 length is 16 residues. V was clipped by 0 bases and J by 5 bases, with 17 bases between them. The CDR3 region has the DNA TGCGCCAGCAGCTTGGCCGTGCCTAGAAGTAAGGAGACCCAGTACTTC. This translates into CASSLAVPRSKETQYF.

V gene TRBV24-1 combines with J gene TRBJ1-2; D remains ambiguous. Trimming stripped 2 bases from V and 6 bases from J, with 6 bases between. This CDR3 is built from 12 residues. Germline V CDR1 and CDR2: KGHDR, SFDVKD. CDR3 sequence (DNA): TGTGCCACCAGTGATTATGGGGATGGCTACACCTTC. Amino acid sequence: CATSDYGDGYTF.

This clonotype was observed a handful of times. The chain combines TRBV9 with TRBJ2-5, with a possible D match to TRBD2 (7 bases). Trimming pared 0 bases from V and 2 bases from J, leaving 20 bases between. There are 18 residues in the CDR3. CDR1 and CDR2 (germline): SGDLS, YYNGEE. The CDR3 loop reads CASSVGPGGRDNQETQYF. The DNA for the CDR3 is TGTGCCAGCAGCGTAGGACCGGGGGGCCGGGACAATCAAGAGACCCAGTACTTC.

Here the CDR3 DNA reads TGCAGTGCCCCGGGACAGATTGAAGCTTTCTTT. Protein product: CSAPGQIEAFF. The V and J genes are TRBV20-1 and TRBJ1-1; 7 bases are a match to TRBD1. In germline, CDR1 is DFQATT, CDR2 SNEGSKA (reference sequence). The CDR3 is made up of 11 amino acids. V was clipped by 6 bases and J by 7 bases; unmatched bases: 5.

The table lists this clonotype with many counts. V and J are TRBV5-1 and TRBJ1-4, with 8 bases aligning to TRBD1. With 0 bases clipped from V and 10 bases from J, the junction kept 2 bases outside the gene matches. CDR1 SGHRS and CDR2 YFSETQ come from the germline V gene. The CDR3 sequence is 13 residues long. The CDR3 loop reads CASSLGDRGKLFF. CDR3 nucleotide sequence: TGCGCCAGCAGCTTGGGCGACAGGGGAAAACTGTTTTTT.

This clonotype was observed a few times. This chain connects TRBV9 to TRBJ2-3, with 12 nucleotides matching TRBD2. V shed 4 bases, J shed 0 bases, and the junction held 9 bases outside the gene matches. Germline V gives CDR1 SGDLS, CDR2 YYNGEE. The CDR3 length is 18 residues. CDR3 DNA: TGTGCCAGCAGCTTCCGACTAGCGGGGGTTTCTAGCACAGATACGCAGTATTTT. It yields the protein CASSFRLAGVSSTDTQYF.

The chain recombines TRBV29-1 with TRBJ2-1; TRBD2 agrees at 7 bases. V was clipped by 5 bases and J by 0 bases; unmatched bases: 10. The germline gives CDR1 SQVTM, CDR2 ANQGSEA. The CDR3 spans 16 residues. The CDR3 sequence: CSVSPRDYNSYNEQFF. The CDR3 bases are TGCAGCGTTAGCCCCCGGGACTACAACTCCTACAATGAGCAGTTCTTC.

This clonotype appeared a single time. This chain connects TRBV12-3 or TRBV12-4 to TRBJ1-2, with 7 positions matching TRBD1. This CDR3 spans 14 amino acids. Unmatched junction bases numbered 6, after V lost 6 bases and J lost 2 bases. CDR3 protein: CASSSPTGNYGYTF. The CDR3 DNA reads TGTGCCAGCAGCAGCCCGACAGGGAACTATGGCTACACCTTC.

The rearrangement uses TRBV5-1 and TRBJ2-3; TRBD2 matches at 16 bases. After removal of 4 bases from V and 6 bases from J, the junction contained 17 bases not matched to a gene. CDR3 length equals 20 residues. The germline gives CDR1 SGHRS, CDR2 YFSETQ. CDR3 nucleotides: TGCGCCAGCAGCCTGGGGACTAGCGGGGGGGCCGTGGGTGGCCCGGATACGCAGTATTTT. The encoded protein is CASSLGTSGGAVGGPDTQYF.

This clonotype was detected a few times. The rearrangement links TRBV6-5 to TRBJ2-3, with TRBD1 as a possible D gene (6 bases). Germline lookup yields CDR1 MNHEY and CDR2 SVGAGI. The CDR3 is 15 amino acids. Trimming pared 7 bases from V and 2 bases from J, leaving 16 bases between. The CDR3 reads CASKSGQGHTDTQYF. CDR3 DNA sequence: TGTGCCAGCAAGTCAGGGCAGGGACACACAGATACGCAGTATTTT.